The TCR beta chain described here comes from a study of technical replicates of blood from a handful of donors. This clone was picked up one time. Per germline, CDR1 ENHRY and CDR2 SYGVKD. V dropped 8 bases and J dropped 0 bases, with 8 bases sitting between them. The CDR3 loop spans 13 amino acids. This table comes from immunoSEQ multiplex PCR, and its TCRdb copy is limited to in-frame clones, with some not included. The table has 100,000 or so clones, 95% to 96% seen once. The clonotype was recovered from a human donor in good health. Sequenced sample: T cells isolated from PBMCs. The chain is built from TRBV10-3 and TRBJ1-3; D is unclear. CDR3 DNA sequence: TGTGCCATCCGCAGTAACTCTGGAAACACCATATATTTT. Protein sequence: CAIRSNSGNTIYF.